This is a list of T cell receptor beta chains from one sample in a study of T cell responses to AZD1222 COVID-19 vaccine. Here immunoSEQ multiplex PCR was the method, and the copy in TCRdb shows in-frame clones only, minus some. The sample comprises fewer than 200,000 clones, 94% of which are singletons, and approximately 1.5% rests with the top ten. The sample in question was peripheral blood, obtained 28 days after the second AZD1222 dose. The receptors originated from an adult who received the AZD1222 COVID-19 vaccine. Each CDR3 is given without its conserved first and last residue.

v_gene: TRBV12-3/TRBV12-4
len: 11
j_gene: TRBJ1-2
CDR3aa: ASSEQGDYGYT

v_gene: TRBV10-3
len: 12
j_gene: TRBJ2-5
CDR3aa: AISEALSSETQY

v_gene: TRBV7-2
len: 14
j_gene: TRBJ1-1
CDR3aa: ASSLPRGLMNTEAF

v_gene: TRBV5-4
len: 12
j_gene: TRBJ1-6
CDR3aa: ASSFRRDNSPLH

v_gene: TRBV4-3
len: 11
j_gene: TRBJ2-7
CDR3aa: ASSQTGGYEQY

v_gene: TRBV6-6
len: 14
j_gene: TRBJ1-1
CDR3aa: ASSYSGGLSKTEAF

v_gene: TRBV6-5
len: 12
j_gene: TRBJ1-3
CDR3aa: ASRTVSSGNTIY

v_gene: TRBV30
len: 9
j_gene: TRBJ1-1
CDR3aa: AWTQGAQAF

v_gene: TRBV7-3
len: 15
j_gene: TRBJ2-3
CDR3aa: ASSFLMAGGRSDTQY

v_gene: TRBV27
len: 12
j_gene: TRBJ1-5
CDR3aa: ASHTGSSNQPQH

v_gene: TRBV27
len: 13
j_gene: TRBJ1-1
CDR3aa: ASSYWRGKVTEAF

v_gene: TRBV2
len: 13
j_gene: TRBJ2-5
CDR3aa: ASSEGGGSQETQY

v_gene: TRBV6-6
len: 9
j_gene: TRBJ2-1
CDR3aa: ASTEYNEQF

v_gene: TRBV2
len: 16
j_gene: TRBJ2-4
CDR3aa: ASSEWYGLAGSKNIQY

v_gene: TRBV4-3
len: 16
j_gene: TRBJ1-2
CDR3aa: ASSQDAGRDIEFRGYT

v_gene: TRBV4-1
len: 12
j_gene: TRBJ1-3
CDR3aa: ASSPVGARNTIY

v_gene: TRBV12-3/TRBV12-4
len: 11
j_gene: TRBJ1-5
CDR3aa: ASSYRGDQPQH

v_gene: TRBV19
len: 11
j_gene: TRBJ1-1
CDR3aa: ASNPGLYTEAF

v_gene: TRBV29-1
len: 12
j_gene: TRBJ1-1
CDR3aa: SAGRLMGITEAF

v_gene: TRBV5-4
len: 9
j_gene: TRBJ2-3
CDR3aa: ASSWGDTQY

v_gene: TRBV5-8
len: 12
j_gene: TRBJ1-1
CDR3aa: ASSLYRGGAEAF

v_gene: TRBV9
len: 11
j_gene: TRBJ1-1
CDR3aa: ASSGTPNTEAF

v_gene: TRBV6-1
len: 13
j_gene: TRBJ2-7
CDR3aa: ASSDPGQGRYEQY

v_gene: TRBV11-2
len: 10
j_gene: TRBJ1-1
CDR3aa: ASSLLTGRAF

v_gene: TRBV9
len: 11
j_gene: TRBJ1-1
CDR3aa: ATAPTVNTEAF

v_gene: TRBV12-3/TRBV12-4
len: 10
j_gene: TRBJ2-7
CDR3aa: ASSLKGHEQY

v_gene: TRBV7-2
len: 14
j_gene: TRBJ2-5
CDR3aa: ASSLVLAGGVETQY

v_gene: TRBV7-9
len: 12
j_gene: TRBJ1-4
CDR3aa: ASSLAESYEKLF

v_gene: TRBV4-3
len: 14
j_gene: TRBJ1-3
CDR3aa: ASSQDSKGSGNTIY

v_gene: TRBV19
len: 14
j_gene: TRBJ2-5
CDR3aa: ASSIALAGLQETQY

v_gene: TRBV9
len: 14
j_gene: TRBJ2-3
CDR3aa: ASSVGGGQGTDTQY

v_gene: TRBV6-5
len: 13
j_gene: TRBJ1-2
CDR3aa: ASSRPGTPNYGYT

v_gene: TRBV14
len: 13
j_gene: TRBJ1-1
CDR3aa: ASSPYPRGRTEAF

v_gene: TRBV6-2/TRBV6-3
len: 11
j_gene: TRBJ1-2
CDR3aa: ASSDKTAYGYT

v_gene: TRBV21-1
len: 17
j_gene: TRBJ2-7
CDR3aa: ASSKAPGGTNLLPYEQY

v_gene: TRBV28
len: 10
j_gene: TRBJ1-1
CDR3aa: ASSSGVAEAF

v_gene: TRBV6-2/TRBV6-3
len: 10
j_gene: TRBJ2-7
CDR3aa: ASSWQNYEQY

v_gene: TRBV6-6
len: 11
j_gene: TRBJ2-7
CDR3aa: ASSYSKSYEQY

v_gene: TRBV6-4
len: 11
j_gene: TRBJ1-5
CDR3aa: ASSEGSNQPQH

v_gene: TRBV28
len: 14
j_gene: TRBJ1-3
CDR3aa: ASSPVQLYSGNTIY

v_gene: TRBV6-5
len: 12
j_gene: TRBJ1-5
CDR3aa: ASSPDRANQPQH

v_gene: TRBV27
len: 10
j_gene: TRBJ1-6
CDR3aa: ASSLGNSPLH

v_gene: TRBV6-2/TRBV6-3
len: 13
j_gene: TRBJ2-5
CDR3aa: ASSPPPDRAETQY

v_gene: TRBV30
len: 12
j_gene: TRBJ2-5
CDR3aa: AWTAGLAGETQY

v_gene: TRBV19
len: 12
j_gene: TRBJ1-1
CDR3aa: ASSRGWANTEAF

v_gene: TRBV6-2/TRBV6-3
len: 13
j_gene: TRBJ2-3
CDR3aa: ASSYSWGGEDTQY

v_gene: TRBV18
len: 13
j_gene: TRBJ1-5
CDR3aa: ASSPGQLVGQPQH

v_gene: TRBV18
len: 16
j_gene: TRBJ1-1
CDR3aa: ASSPPNRGLLMNTEAF

v_gene: TRBV23-1
len: 16
j_gene: TRBJ2-1
CDR3aa: ASSQGTAASGGDNEQF

v_gene: TRBV10-3
len: 13
j_gene: TRBJ1-5
CDR3aa: AISDPGGKDQPQH

v_gene: TRBV21-1
len: 9
j_gene: TRBJ2-7
CDR3aa: ASRTGWEQY

v_gene: TRBV11-2
len: 13
j_gene: TRBJ1-1
CDR3aa: ASSREQGASTEAF

v_gene: TRBV19
len: 12
j_gene: TRBJ2-3
CDR3aa: ASSRTGGPDTQY

v_gene: TRBV21-1
len: 12
j_gene: TRBJ2-2
CDR3aa: ARRQGRNTGELF

v_gene: TRBV11-2
len: 15
j_gene: TRBJ2-1
CDR3aa: ASSPQWGGQPYNEQF

v_gene: TRBV19
len: 13
j_gene: TRBJ2-1
CDR3aa: ASIDSGAGYNEQF

v_gene: TRBV28
len: 11
j_gene: TRBJ1-1
CDR3aa: ASSLGANTEAF

v_gene: TRBV3-1/TRBV3-2
len: 12
j_gene: TRBJ2-5
CDR3aa: ASSQAYQGETQY

v_gene: TRBV5-4
len: 12
j_gene: TRBJ1-1
CDR3aa: ASSLWAGNTEAF

v_gene: TRBV2
len: 9
j_gene: TRBJ1-2
CDR3aa: ASGRNYGYT